The rows below give T cell receptor beta chains drawn from one sample of a study of blood T cell repertoires in COVID-19. The assay was immunoSEQ multiplex PCR, and TCRdb's table has in-frame clones only and misses some. The data contain 300,000 or so clones, approximately 89% of them singletons. The sample was peripheral blood. These receptors were obtained from a woman between 25 and 40 years old who had recovered from COVID-19. Both conserved end residues are part of each CDR3. Not every row has a clone size; where given, it reads once, few, many or a size class.

-,TRBV12-2,TRBJ2-4,CASRLGETTSGGALAKNIQYF
-,TRBV27,TRBJ2-7,CASSRDRGYYEQYF
-,TRBV10-3,TRBJ2-7,CAISGGQGSYEQYF
-,TRBV30,TRBJ1-5,CAWEAGGQQPQHF
-,TRBV13,TRBJ2-7,CASRRGTTSYEQYF
-,TRBV18,TRBJ1-1,CASSPTTGDTEAFF
-,TRBV19,TRBJ1-5,CASSLEAQGNQPQHF
few,TRBV30,TRBJ2-1,CAWSVLEPYNEQFF
-,TRBV5-1,TRBJ2-5,CASSLRPQPQETQYF
-,TRBV19,TRBJ2-1,CASREQGARGYNEQFF
-,TRBV2,TRBJ1-4,CASSSLEKLFF
-,TRBV6-2/TRBV6-3,TRBJ2-3,CASSTPGLAGKPPDTQYF
-,TRBV5-4,TRBJ1-5,CASSRQGDQPQHF